This TCR beta chain was captured by sequencing in a study of shared clonotypes between healthy human individuals. Assay used: immunoSEQ multiplex PCR; TCRdb lists only in-frame clones, some missing. The data show roughly 2.2 million clones, about nine tenths seen once. Donors were Caucasian adults residing in Nashville, Tennessee, USA. This CDR3 contains 13 residues. V lost 6 bases, J lost 6 bases, and 5 bases stayed unmatched. The V gene's germline CDR1 is MGHDK and CDR2 SYGVNS. Study-level results: Researchers found naive subsets generally carried larger estimated richness than memory subsets. Sampling involved blood alone; tissue repertoires likely differ. There were few donors, and this limited the genetic and exposure-history diversity represented.

Regarding this clone: Its antigen remains unidentified. The sample contains more than one DNA sequence encoding this CDR3.

The chain employs TRBV25-1 and TRBJ2-3, with 8 bases matching TRBD2. The source is a man younger than 35 in good health. Some clones in this sample may be carry-over from other donors' samples. The sample taken for sequencing was naive CD4+ T cells from PBMCs. Stated subset: CD45RA+ positively selected. This CDR3 is CASRGSGTDTQYF. In nucleotides, the CDR3 is TGTGCCAGCAGGGGTAGCGGGACGGATACGCAGTATTTT.